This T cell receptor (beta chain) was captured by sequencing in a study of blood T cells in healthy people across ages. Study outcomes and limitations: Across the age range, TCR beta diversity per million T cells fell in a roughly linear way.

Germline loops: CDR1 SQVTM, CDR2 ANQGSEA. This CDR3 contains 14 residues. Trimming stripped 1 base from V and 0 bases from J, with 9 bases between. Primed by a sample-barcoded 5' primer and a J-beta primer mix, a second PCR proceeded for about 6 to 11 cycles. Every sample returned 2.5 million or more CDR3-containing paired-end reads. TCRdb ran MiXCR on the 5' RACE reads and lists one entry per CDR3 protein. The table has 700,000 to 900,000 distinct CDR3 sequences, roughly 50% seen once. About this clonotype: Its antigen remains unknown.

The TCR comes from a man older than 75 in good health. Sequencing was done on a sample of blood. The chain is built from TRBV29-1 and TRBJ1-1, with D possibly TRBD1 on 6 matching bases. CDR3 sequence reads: CSVEGAGVNTEAFF. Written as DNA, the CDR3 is TGCAGCGTTGAAGGGGCAGGGGTGAACACTGAAGCTTTCTTT.